This TCR beta chain was sequenced for a study of shared clonotypes between healthy human individuals. Study-wide background: The donor pool was made up of two women and a few men aged 18 to 49. CD4 naive cells filled three plates per donor, CD4 memory three, CD8 naive two and CD8 memory one.

Germline V CDR1 and CDR2: SGHRS, YFSETQ. The CDR3 is 13 residues long. V was cut by 4 bases and J by 6 bases, with 13 bases left in between. Repertoires were generated with immunoSEQ multiplex PCR, while TCRdb's copy carries only in-frame clones and drops some. This table holds approximately 720,000 clones, around 90% found once. Naive CD8 populations comprised CD45RO-negative cells positively selected for CCR7, excluding terminally differentiated effector memory CD45RA+ cells. The rearrangement joins TRBV5-1 to TRBJ1-1; D call uncertain. This receptor was identified in a man aged 25 to 45 in good health. Sequenced sample: naive CD8+ T cells sorted from blood. Written as DNA, the CDR3 is TGCGCCAGCAGCAACGAGCTTCGGGCTGAAGCTTTCTTT. Its protein product is CASSNELRAEAFF.